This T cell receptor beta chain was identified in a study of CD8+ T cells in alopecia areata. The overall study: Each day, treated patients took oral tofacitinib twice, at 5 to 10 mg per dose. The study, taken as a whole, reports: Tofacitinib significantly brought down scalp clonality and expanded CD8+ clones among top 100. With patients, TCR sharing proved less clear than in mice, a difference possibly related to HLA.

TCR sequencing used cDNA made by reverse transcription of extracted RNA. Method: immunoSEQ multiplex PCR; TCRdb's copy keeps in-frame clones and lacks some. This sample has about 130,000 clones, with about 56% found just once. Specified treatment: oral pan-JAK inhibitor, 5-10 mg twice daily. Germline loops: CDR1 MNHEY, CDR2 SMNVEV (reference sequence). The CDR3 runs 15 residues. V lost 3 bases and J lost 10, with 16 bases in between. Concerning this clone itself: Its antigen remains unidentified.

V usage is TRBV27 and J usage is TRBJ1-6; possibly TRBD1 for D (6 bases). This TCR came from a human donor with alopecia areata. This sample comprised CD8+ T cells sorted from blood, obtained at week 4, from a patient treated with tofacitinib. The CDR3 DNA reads TGTGCCAGCAGTTTCCGGGGGGGCTCGGAGTCACCCCTCCACTTT. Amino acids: CASSFRGGSESPLHF.